Sequencing of this T cell receptor (beta chain) was carried out in a study of T cell responses to AZD1222 COVID-19 vaccine. Measured with immunoSEQ multiplex PCR; TCRdb has only the in-frame clones, and not every one. Among 150,000 to 200,000 clones listed, 85% to 95% were seen once. Study observations and caveats: Following two doses of AZD1222, Spike-specific TCR breadth and depth rose. The study found vaccine-associated CD4 TCRs spanning spike, dominant at 160-218 and 743-854. Most donors were white British, females outnumbered males, and clonal diversity was possibly underestimated.

About this clone itself: The target antigen is unknown.

Some second doses came at about 4 weeks and others at about 12 weeks; these were pooled. Sequencing used peripheral blood, obtained 28 days after the second AZD1222 dose. The TCR was taken from an adult who received the AZD1222 COVID-19 vaccine.

CDR3 sequence (DNA): TGTGCCAGCAGCTATGGGACCACCTACGAGCAGTACTTC. Translation gives CASSYGTTYEQYF. This rearrangement joins TRBV7-9 to TRBJ2-7, with D possibly being TRBD1 or TRBD2 (5 bases each). The germline V gene has CDR1 SEHNR and CDR2 FQNEAQ (reference sequence). The V end was cut by 4 bases, the J end by 2 bases, with 9 bases between. The CDR3 covers 13 residues.